These 7 T cell receptor beta chains were all obtained from the same sample, sequenced in a study of PD-L1 blockade in urothelial cancer. Here immunoSEQ multiplex PCR was the method, and the copy in TCRdb shows in-frame clones only, minus some. Of about 83,000 clones in the sample, approximately 86% were seen once. Sequences were derived from PBMCs, sampled around atezolizumab (anti-PD-L1) treatment. These receptor sequences come from a woman between 70 and 85 years old with urothelial cancer.

The V call is TRBV9, the J call TRBJ2-1; 9 bases are a match to TRBD2. V lost 4 bases to trimming and J lost 1 base; unmatched junction nucleotides: 15. The germline V gene has CDR1 SGDLS and CDR2 YYNGEE. The CDR3 consists of 19 residues. The CDR3 loop is CASSPQLAGAAISYNEQFF. CDR3 DNA: TGTGCCAGCAGCCCCCAGTTAGCGGGGGCCGCGATTTCCTACAATGAGCAGTTCTTC.

The J gene is TRBJ1-3, the V gene TRBV5-5; D unresolved. V was shortened by 4 bases and J by 3 bases, with 5 bases between the two germline ends. Looked up from germline, CDR1 is SGHKS and CDR2 is YYEKEE (reference sequence). This CDR3 is 12 amino acids long. The CDR3 region has the DNA TGTGCCAGCAGCCCGTATGGAAACACCATATATTTT. Its protein product is CASSPYGNTIYF.

This chain connects TRBV6-7 to TRBJ2-1; 11 bases are a match to TRBD1. TRBV6-7 has ORF status, its function being uncertain. The CDR3 totals 16 residues. V lost 2 bases, J lost 6 bases, and 6 bases stayed unmatched. The CDR3 nucleotides are TGTGCCAGCAGTTACCAGGGACAGGGGGTAGTCAATGAGCAGTTCTTC. This encodes CASSYQGQGVVNEQFF.

The chain joins TRBV7-9 to TRBJ2-2; D may be TRBD2 (6 bases). The CDR3 has 15 residues. V was cut by 7 bases and J by 0 bases, with 12 bases left in between. The germline gives CDR1 SEHNR, CDR2 FQNEAQ (reference sequence). CDR3 nucleotide sequence: TGTGCCAGCAACCGGAGGGGCCCGAACACCGGGGAGCTGTTTTTT. The encoded protein is CASNRRGPNTGELFF.

The DNA for the CDR3 is TGTGCCAGCAGTCAGGGTGGGAGCAATCAGCCCCAGCATTTT. Translated: CASSQGGSNQPQHF. The chain recombines TRBV6-6 with TRBJ1-5; tentative D call: TRBD1 (5 bases). V was cut by 5 bases and J by 1 base, with 9 bases left in between. Germline CDR1 is MNHNY and CDR2 is SVGAGI (reference sequence). The CDR3 spans 14 residues.

This clone has a handful of counts. The chain joins TRBV11-2 to TRBJ2-7; 7 bases agree with TRBD2. Losses at the gene ends were 0 bases for V and 2 bases for J; bases not matched to a gene: 7. Germline V CDR1 and CDR2: SGHAT, FQNNGV. The CDR3 totals 16 residues. The CDR3 sequence is CASSLDHIGGAYEQYF. CDR3 DNA: TGTGCCAGCAGCTTAGACCATATTGGGGGGGCCTACGAGCAGTACTTC.

The J gene is TRBJ2-1, the V gene TRBV5-4, with 12 nucleotides matching TRBD2. CDR1 and CDR2 (germline): SGHNT, YYREEE (reference sequence). J was trimmed by 8 bases and V by 3 bases; bases with no gene match: 6. This CDR3 comprises 15 residues. The CDR3 bases are TGTGCCAGCAGCTCGACTAGCGGGAGTAGGGATGAGCAGTTCTTC. This sequence encodes CASSSTSGSRDEQFF.